This T cell receptor beta chain was captured by sequencing in a study of blood T cell repertoires in COVID-19. Assay used: immunoSEQ multiplex PCR; TCRdb lists only in-frame clones, some missing. The repertoire holds just under 65,000 clones, with more than 75% as singletons. The CDR3 is 12 residues long. Trimming took 5 bases from V and 10 from J, leaving 14 bases between them. Germline V gene sequence: CDR1 SGHAT, CDR2 FQDESV (reference sequence). Material for sequencing was peripheral blood. This sequence originates from a woman older than 75 with acute or convalescent COVID-19. The rearrangement joins TRBV11-1 to TRBJ1-1; weak D call: TRBD1 (6 bases). Here the CDR3 DNA reads TGTGCCAGCAGCACTACAGGGATCGGAGCTTTCTTT. The encoded protein is CASSTTGIGAFF.